Below are 20 T cell receptor beta chains sequenced from a single sample in a study of control samples from healthy donors and cancer patients. The table came from immunoSEQ multiplex PCR; TCRdb's copy has only in-frame clones and leaves some out. Of under 150,000 clones in the sample, around 86% were seen once. The sample taken for sequencing was blood. These receptors originate from a man aged 30 to 45 in good health.

The chain recombines TRBV9 with TRBJ2-5, with D maybe TRBD1 (5 bases). Trimming pared 3 bases from V and 2 bases from J, leaving 14 bases between. The V gene's germline CDR1 is SGDLS and CDR2 YYNGEE. This CDR3 has 15 amino acids. The CDR3: CASSGYGQIQETQYF. CDR3 bases: TGTGCCAGCAGCGGATACGGACAAATACAAGAGACCCAGTACTTC.

The J gene is TRBJ1-1, the V gene TRBV29-1; maybe TRBD1 (6 bases). The CDR3 loop spans 12 amino acids. The V and J ends lost 7 bases and 1 base respectively, with 10 bases between them. The germline CDR1 and CDR2 sequences are SQVTM and ANQGSEA. CDR3 coding DNA: TGCAGCGGGGGACACCAGAACACTGAAGCTTTCTTT. It encodes CSGGHQNTEAFF.

A single count supports this clone. This chain joins TRBV9 and TRBJ1-3; tentatively, D is TRBD1 (6 bases). V lost 4 bases, J lost 4 bases, and 12 bases lay in between. Germline values: CDR1 SGDLS, CDR2 YYNGEE. The CDR3 is 14 residues long. The DNA for the CDR3 is TGTGCCAGCAGCACGAGGGGGGACGGAAACACCATATATTTT. Translated, it gives CASSTRGDGNTIYF.

The J gene is TRBJ1-5, the V gene TRBV6-2 or TRBV6-3, with a tentative D call TRBD1 (5 bases). The CDR3 runs 15 residues. The V and J ends lost 4 bases and 9 bases respectively, with 19 bases between them. CDR1 MNHEY and CDR2 SVGEGT come from the germline V gene. CDR3 in amino acids: CASSFIQGPPRPQHF. The CDR3 nucleotides are TGTGCCAGCAGTTTTATTCAGGGCCCCCCCCGGCCCCAGCATTTT.

Concerning this clone: The same CDR3 arises from other DNA sequences in this sample as well. The rearrangement links TRBV5-1 to TRBJ2-1; 11 nucleotides line up with TRBD2. V gave up 2 bases and J gave up 2 bases; unmatched junction bases: 3. CDR1 is SGHRS, CDR2 YFSETQ, per germline. This CDR3 contains 16 residues. This CDR3 reads CASSLTSGGTYNEQFF. CDR3 coding DNA: TGCGCCAGCAGCTTAACTAGCGGGGGAACCTACAATGAGCAGTTCTTC.

V usage is TRBV2 and J usage is TRBJ2-7; 9 bases are shared with TRBD1. In germline, CDR1 is SNHLY, CDR2 FYNNEI. CDR3 length equals 13 residues. V lost 9 bases to trimming and J lost 5 bases; unmatched junction nucleotides: 8. CDR3 bases: TGTGCCAGTACCCGGGACAGGGTTCACGAGCAGTACTTC. Translating it yields CASTRDRVHEQYF.

The V call is TRBV29-1, the J call TRBJ2-3, with a possible D match to TRBD2 (6 bases). Germline V gives CDR1 SQVTM, CDR2 ANQGSEA. Trimming shortened V by 5 bases and J by 2 bases, and 20 bases separated the two germline ends. The CDR3 is 16 residues long. CDR3: CSVRRGQGVYTDTQYF. For the CDR3, the DNA is TGCAGCGTTCGGAGGGGCCAGGGCGTATACACAGATACGCAGTATTTT.

The chain couples TRBV6-4 to TRBJ2-7; possibly TRBD1 for D (6 bases). The V gene lost 8 bases and the J gene lost 3 bases, with 11 bases spanning the gap. Germline V lookup: CDR1 MRHNA, CDR2 SNTAGT. The CDR3 length is 12 residues. CDR3 nucleotides: TGTGCCAGCCAGGGACATTTCTACGAGCAGTACTTC. Encoded protein: CASQGHFYEQYF.

The chain carries TRBV5-6 and TRBJ2-6; no clear D. V was shortened by 3 bases and J by 4 bases, with 14 bases between the two germline ends. The CDR3 sequence is 16 residues long. The germline V gene encodes CDR1 SGHDT and CDR2 YYEEEE. The CDR3 DNA reads TGTGCCAGCAGCTCTAGAAGACCGGTGGGGGCCAACGTCCTGACTTTC. This codes for CASSSRRPVGANVLTF.

The V call is TRBV2, the J call TRBJ1-1; D not certain. The CDR3 sequence is 14 residues long. CDR1 is SNHLY, CDR2 FYNNEI, per germline. The V end was cut by 4 bases, the J end by 1 base, with 10 bases between. Written as DNA, the CDR3 is TGTGCCAGCAGTGCGGAGGGCCGGAACACTGAAGCTTTCTTT. It translates to CASSAEGRNTEAFF.

The chain is built from TRBV9 and TRBJ2-7, with 11 bases that match TRBD2. The V gene end was trimmed by 4 bases and the J gene end by 3 bases; junction bases not matched to a gene: 6. This CDR3 region has 15 residues. Germline V gives CDR1 SGDLS, CDR2 YYNGEE. In DNA form, the CDR3 reads TGTGCCAGCAGCCCGCCGACTAGCGGGGACTACGAGCAGTACTTC. Amino acids: CASSPPTSGDYEQYF.

The chain joins TRBV7-9 to TRBJ1-2; D gene unclear. Germline assignment: CDR1 SEHNR and CDR2 FQNEAQ (reference sequence). The length of the CDR3 is 14 residues. V lost 1 base, J lost 2 bases, and 8 bases lay in between. CDR3 nucleotide sequence: TGTGCCAGCAGCTTAGGGTTAGGGAACTATGGCTACACCTTC. It specifies CASSLGLGNYGYTF.

The chain combines TRBV5-5 with TRBJ2-7; 8 nucleotides line up with TRBD2. Trimming took 7 bases from V and 0 from J; bases not matched to a gene: 9. Germline CDR1 and CDR2: SGHKS and YYEKEE (reference sequence). The CDR3 totals 15 residues. The CDR3 here is CASRGRAGGSYEQYF. CDR3 in DNA: TGTGCCAGCCGGGGGCGGGCGGGAGGCTCCTACGAGCAGTACTTC.

This rearrangement joins TRBV30 to TRBJ1-1; 7 bases map to TRBD1. With 7 bases clipped from V and 4 bases from J, the junction kept 12 bases outside the gene matches. The CDR3 runs to 14 residues. CDR1 is GTSNPN, CDR2 SVGIG, per germline (reference sequence). The CDR3 loop is CAYTWDSGTTEAFF. CDR3 sequence (DNA): TGTGCCTACACATGGGACAGCGGTACCACTGAAGCTTTCTTT.

The chain joins TRBV5-1 to TRBJ2-5; 12 bases fit TRBD2. V lost 5 bases to trimming and J lost 5 bases; unmatched junction nucleotides: 7. Germline values: CDR1 SGHRS, CDR2 YFSETQ. This CDR3 region has 15 residues. Here the CDR3 reads CASRASGGARETQYF. CDR3 nucleotide sequence: TGCGCCAGCAGAGCTAGCGGGGGGGCCCGGGAGACCCAGTACTTC.

This chain links TRBV4-3 with TRBJ2-7; 7 nucleotides align to TRBD2. This CDR3 spans 16 amino acids. Germline V gives CDR1 LGHNA, CDR2 YSLEER. V shed 0 bases and J 2 bases; nucleotides not matched to a gene: 7. The CDR3, as DNA: TGCGCCAGCAGCCAAGAGATTGGCGGGAGTGCCTACGAGCAGTACTTC. This gives the protein CASSQEIGGSAYEQYF.

The rearrangement joins TRBV3-1 (or the pseudogene TRBV3-2) to TRBJ2-4; TRBD2 matches at 11 bases. Germline loops: CDR1 LGHDT, CDR2 YNNKEL (reference sequence). With 4 bases clipped from V and 6 bases from J, the junction kept 5 bases outside the gene matches. This CDR3 is built from 15 residues. The chain's CDR3 is CASSPGTSGLNIQYF. CDR3 coding DNA: TGTGCCAGCAGCCCCGGGACTAGCGGATTAAACATTCAGTACTTC.

This clone was seen only a few times. The CDR3 DNA reads TGTGCCAGCAGCCAAGAAGTCAGGGGAAATTCACCCCTCCACTTT. Amino acid sequence: CASSQEVRGNSPLHF. V gene TRBV4-2 combines with J gene TRBJ1-6, with D possibly being TRBD1 (6 bases). The CDR3 length is 15 residues. Germline-derived CDR1 and CDR2 are LGHNA and YNFKEQ. Trimming pared 0 bases from V and 7 bases from J, leaving 10 bases between.

This chain connects TRBV19 to TRBJ2-1; possible D gene TRBD2, 6 bases. Germline V lookup: CDR1 LNHDA, CDR2 SQIVND (reference sequence). Deletions cut 7 bases from V and 3 bases from J, with 16 bases between. CDR3 length: 15 residues. The CDR3 DNA is TGTGCCAGTAATAGAGGGCGGGAAATCTACAATGAGCAGTTCTTC. It translates to CASNRGREIYNEQFF. Complete variable domain (other parts from reference TRBV19 and TRBJ2-1): DGGITQSPKYLFRKEGQNVTLSCEQNLNHDAMYWYRQDPGQGLRLIYYSQIVNDFQKGDIAEGYSVSREKKESFPLTVTSAQKNPTAFYLCASNRGREIYNEQFFGPGTRLTVL.

The genes are TRBV19 and TRBJ1-4; no definite D call. Germline V gives CDR1 LNHDA, CDR2 SQIVND (reference sequence). The ends were cut back, 6 bases at V and 12 bases at J, with 20 bases in the middle. This CDR3 region has 14 residues. CDR3 loop: CASRDGQAESELFF. CDR3 in DNA: TGTGCCAGTAGGGATGGTCAGGCCGAGTCGGAACTGTTTTTT.